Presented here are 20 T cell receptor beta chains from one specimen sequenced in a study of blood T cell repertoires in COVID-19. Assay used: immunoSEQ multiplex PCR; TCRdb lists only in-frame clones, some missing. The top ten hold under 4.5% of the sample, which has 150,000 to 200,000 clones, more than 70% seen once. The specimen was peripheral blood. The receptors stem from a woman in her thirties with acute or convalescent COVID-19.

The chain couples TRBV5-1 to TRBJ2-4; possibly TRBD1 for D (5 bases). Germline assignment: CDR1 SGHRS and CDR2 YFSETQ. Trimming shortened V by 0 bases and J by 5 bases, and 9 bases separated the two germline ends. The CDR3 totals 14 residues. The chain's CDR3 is CASSLAVRENIQYF. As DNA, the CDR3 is TGCGCCAGCAGCTTGGCAGTCAGGGAAAACATTCAGTACTTC.

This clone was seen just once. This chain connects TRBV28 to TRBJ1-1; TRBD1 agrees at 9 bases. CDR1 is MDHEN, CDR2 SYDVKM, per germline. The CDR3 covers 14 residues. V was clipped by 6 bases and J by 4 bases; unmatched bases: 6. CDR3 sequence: CASRPLQGATEAFF. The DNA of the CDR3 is TGTGCCAGCAGGCCTCTACAGGGGGCCACTGAAGCTTTCTTT.

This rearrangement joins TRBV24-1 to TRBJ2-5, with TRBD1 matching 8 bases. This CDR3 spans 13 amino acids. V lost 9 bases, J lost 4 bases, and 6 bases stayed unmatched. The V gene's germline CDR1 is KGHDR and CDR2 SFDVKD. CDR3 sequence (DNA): TGTGCCACCGGCCCAGGGGGCATAGAGACCCAGTACTTC. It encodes CATGPGGIETQYF.

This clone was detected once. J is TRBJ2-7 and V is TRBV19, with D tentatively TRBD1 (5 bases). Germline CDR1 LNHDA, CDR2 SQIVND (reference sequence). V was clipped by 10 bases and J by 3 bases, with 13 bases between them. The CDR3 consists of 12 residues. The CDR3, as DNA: TGTGCCACCGCAGGGATGTACTACGAGCAGTACTTC. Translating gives CATAGMYYEQYF.

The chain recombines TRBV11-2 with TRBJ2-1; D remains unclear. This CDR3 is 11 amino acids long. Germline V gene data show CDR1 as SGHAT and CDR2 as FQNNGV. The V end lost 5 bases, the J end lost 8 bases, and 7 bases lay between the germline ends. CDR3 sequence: CASSPSYEQFF. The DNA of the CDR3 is TGTGCCAGCAGCCCTAGTTATGAGCAGTTCTTC. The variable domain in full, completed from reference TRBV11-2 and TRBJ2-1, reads EAGVAQSPRYKIIEKRQSVAFWCNPISGHATLYWYQQILGQGPKLLIQFQNNGVVDDSQLPKDRFSAERLKGVDSTLKIQPAKLEDSAVYLCASSPSYEQFFGPGTRLTVL.

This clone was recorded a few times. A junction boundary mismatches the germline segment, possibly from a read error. The CDR3 DNA follows: TGTGCCAGCAGTTTTTCCAGGGCGACGATCTTC. It is translated as CASSFSRATIF. The chain is built from TRBV28 and TRBJ2-1; TRBD1 is a possible D gene (5 bases). This CDR3 region has 11 residues. Germline V gene sequence: CDR1 MDHEN, CDR2 SYDVKM.

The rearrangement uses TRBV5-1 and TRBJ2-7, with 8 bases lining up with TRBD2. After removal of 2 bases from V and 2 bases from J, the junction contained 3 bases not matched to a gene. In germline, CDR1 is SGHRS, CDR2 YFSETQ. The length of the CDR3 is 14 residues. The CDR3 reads CASSFLAGPYEQYF. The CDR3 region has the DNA TGCGCCAGCAGCTTCCTAGCGGGCCCCTACGAGCAGTACTTC.

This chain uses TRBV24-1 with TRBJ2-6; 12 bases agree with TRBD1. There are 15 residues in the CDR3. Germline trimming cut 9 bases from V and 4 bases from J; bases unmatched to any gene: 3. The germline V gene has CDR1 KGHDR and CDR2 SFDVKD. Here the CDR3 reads CATGTGGHGANVLTF. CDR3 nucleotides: TGTGCCACCGGGACAGGGGGCCACGGGGCCAACGTCCTGACTTTC.

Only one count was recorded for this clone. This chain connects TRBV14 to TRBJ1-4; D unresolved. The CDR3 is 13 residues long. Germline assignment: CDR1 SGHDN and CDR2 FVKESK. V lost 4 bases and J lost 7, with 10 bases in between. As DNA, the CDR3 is TGTGCCAGCAGCCCCCGATTGGCTGAAAAACTGTTTTTT. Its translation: CASSPRLAEKLFF.

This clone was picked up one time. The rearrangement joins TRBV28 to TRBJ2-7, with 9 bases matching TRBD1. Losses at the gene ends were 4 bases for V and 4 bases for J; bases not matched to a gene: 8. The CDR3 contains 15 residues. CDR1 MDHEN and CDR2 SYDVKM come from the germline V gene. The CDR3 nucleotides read TGTGCCAGCAGTTCCCCCGGGACAGGGTTATACGAGCAGTACTTC. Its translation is CASSSPGTGLYEQYF.

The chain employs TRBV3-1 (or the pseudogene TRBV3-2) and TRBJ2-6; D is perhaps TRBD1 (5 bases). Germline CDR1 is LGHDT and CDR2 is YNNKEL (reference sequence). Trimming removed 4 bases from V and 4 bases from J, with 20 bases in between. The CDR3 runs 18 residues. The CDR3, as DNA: TGTGCCAGCAGCCCCAAGGGGCGACGCCCGACGGGGGCCAACGTCCTGACTTTC. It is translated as CASSPKGRRPTGANVLTF.

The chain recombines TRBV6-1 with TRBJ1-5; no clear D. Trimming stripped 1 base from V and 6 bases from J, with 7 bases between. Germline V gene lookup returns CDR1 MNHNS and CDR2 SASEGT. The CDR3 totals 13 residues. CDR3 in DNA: TGTGCCAGCAGTGAAGGGCTCGTTCAGCCCCAGCATTTT. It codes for CASSEGLVQPQHF.

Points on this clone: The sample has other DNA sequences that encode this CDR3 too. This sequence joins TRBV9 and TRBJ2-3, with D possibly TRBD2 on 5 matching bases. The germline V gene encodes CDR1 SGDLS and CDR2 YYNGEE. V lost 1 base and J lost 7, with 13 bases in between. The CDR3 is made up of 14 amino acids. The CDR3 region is CASSVSATTYTQYF. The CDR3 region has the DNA TGTGCCAGCAGCGTATCGGCGACTACCTATACGCAGTATTTT.

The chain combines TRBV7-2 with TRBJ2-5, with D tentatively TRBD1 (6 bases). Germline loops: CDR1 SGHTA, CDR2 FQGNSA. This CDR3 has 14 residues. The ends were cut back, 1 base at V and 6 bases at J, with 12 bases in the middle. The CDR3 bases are TGTGCCAGCAGCTTAGTGGGGACATCTAAGACCCAGTACTTC. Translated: CASSLVGTSKTQYF.

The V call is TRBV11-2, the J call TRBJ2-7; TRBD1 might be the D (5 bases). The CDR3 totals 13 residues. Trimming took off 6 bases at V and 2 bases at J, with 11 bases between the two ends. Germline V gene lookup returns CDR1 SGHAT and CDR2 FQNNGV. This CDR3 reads CASRGPAPYEQYF. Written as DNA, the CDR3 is TGTGCCAGCAGGGGGCCCGCCCCCTACGAGCAGTACTTC.

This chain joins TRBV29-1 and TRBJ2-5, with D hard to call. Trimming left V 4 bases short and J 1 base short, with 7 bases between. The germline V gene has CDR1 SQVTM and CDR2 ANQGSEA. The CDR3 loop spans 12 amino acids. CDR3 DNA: TGCAGCGTTGGAGTGCCCCAAGAGACCCAGTACTTC. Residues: CSVGVPQETQYF.

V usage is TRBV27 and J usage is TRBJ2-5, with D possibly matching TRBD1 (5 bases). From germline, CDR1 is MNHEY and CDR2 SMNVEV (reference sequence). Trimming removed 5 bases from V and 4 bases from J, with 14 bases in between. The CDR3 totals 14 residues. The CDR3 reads CASSPGTGRETQYF. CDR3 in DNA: TGTGCCAGCAGTCCCGGAACAGGCAGAGAGACCCAGTACTTC.

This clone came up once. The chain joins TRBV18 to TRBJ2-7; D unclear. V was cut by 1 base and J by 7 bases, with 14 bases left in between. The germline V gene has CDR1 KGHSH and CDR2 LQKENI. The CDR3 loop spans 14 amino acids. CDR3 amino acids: CASSPQSGYGEQYF. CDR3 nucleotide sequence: TGTGCCAGCTCACCACAGTCCGGGTATGGGGAGCAGTACTTC.

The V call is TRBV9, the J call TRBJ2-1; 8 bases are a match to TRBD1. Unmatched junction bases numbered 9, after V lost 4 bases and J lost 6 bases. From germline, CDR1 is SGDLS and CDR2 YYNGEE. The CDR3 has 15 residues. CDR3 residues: CASSLGQGKGNEQFF. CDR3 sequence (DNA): TGTGCCAGCAGCCTCGGACAGGGAAAGGGCAATGAGCAGTTCTTC. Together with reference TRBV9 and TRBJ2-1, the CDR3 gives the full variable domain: DSGVTQTPKHLITATGQRVTLRCSPRSGDLSVYWYQQSLDQGLQFLIQYYNGEERAKGNILERFSAQQFPDLHSELNLSSLELGDSALYFCASSLGQGKGNEQFFGPGTRLTVL.

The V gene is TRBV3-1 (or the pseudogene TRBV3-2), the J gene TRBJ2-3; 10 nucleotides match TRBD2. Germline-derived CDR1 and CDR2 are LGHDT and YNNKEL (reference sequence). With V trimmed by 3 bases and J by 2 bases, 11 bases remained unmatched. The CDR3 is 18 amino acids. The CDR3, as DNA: TGTGCCAGCAGCCATTCCTCGCTTCTAGCGGGGGTCACAGATACGCAGTATTTT. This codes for CASSHSSLLAGVTDTQYF.